The 9 T cell receptor beta chains reported below all come from one sample, sequenced in a study of T-cell memory formation after mild COVID-19. MiXCR was run by TCRdb on the 5' RACE reads, yielding one entry per CDR3 protein. The sample consists of a few hundred thousand distinct CDR3 sequences, 19% of them appearing once. Material for sequencing was PBMCs or a T cell subset sorted from them (not recorded which). The receptors here all came from a man aged 18-30 years who had mild COVID-19 (a few samples of this study predate the infection). Cell type and time point are not known.

This clonotype was counted a few times. V usage is TRBV6-1 and J usage is TRBJ2-1, with D possibly matching TRBD2 (6 bases). This CDR3 has 13 residues. The V gene lost 2 bases and the J gene lost 10 bases, with 12 bases spanning the gap. Germline-derived CDR1 and CDR2 are MNHNS and SASEGT. This CDR3 reads CASSENRGVEQFF. The CDR3 region has the DNA TGTGCCAGCAGTGAAAATCGCGGGGTAGAGCAGTTCTTC.

This clonotype occurred a few times. J is TRBJ2-1 and V is TRBV11-2; D remains ambiguous. The CDR3 loop spans 14 amino acids. Trimming pared 3 bases from V and 12 bases from J, leaving 18 bases between. Germline CDR1 is SGHAT and CDR2 is FQNNGV. The CDR3 coding sequence is TGTGCCAGCAGCTTTGGTTTCTCTGCGCCCGGGCAGTTCTTC. This translates into CASSFGFSAPGQFF.

This clonotype showed up just a few times. This chain links TRBV18 with TRBJ1-1, with D possibly TRBD1 on 5 matching bases. Germline V CDR1 and CDR2: KGHSH, LQKENI. The CDR3 runs to 14 residues. V was pared by 6 bases and J by 5 bases, with 16 bases between. CDR3 sequence (DNA): TGTGCCAGCTCTGCAGGGCCGGGGGGAACTGAAGCTTTCTTT. This sequence encodes CASSAGPGGTEAFF.

This clonotype occurred a few times. The chain joins TRBV10-3 to TRBJ1-1; tentative D call: TRBD1 (5 bases). CDR1 and CDR2 from the germline V gene are ENHRY and SYGVKD. The CDR3 totals 15 residues. Between the trimmed V and J ends, which lost 4 bases and 6 bases, there was a span of 18 bases. The DNA for the CDR3 is TGTGCCATCAGTGGTCGTGGGGCCCGAGCGGCTGAAGCTTTCTTT. As protein: CAISGRGARAAEAFF.

The V and J genes are TRBV3-1 and TRBJ1-6, with a tentative D call TRBD1 (6 bases). V was pared by 6 bases and J by 9 bases, with 15 bases between. CDR1 and CDR2 (germline): LGHDT, YNNKEL (reference sequence). The CDR3 is 14 amino acids. CDR3 sequence reads: CASSHPGVSSPLHF. The CDR3 DNA is TGTGCCAGCAGTCACCCAGGGGTTTCTTCACCCCTCCACTTT.

There are a few counts of this clonotype. The chain carries TRBV12-3 or TRBV12-4 and TRBJ2-1, with no clear D. Trimming removed 7 bases from V and 0 bases from J, with 13 bases in between. This CDR3 comprises 15 residues. CDR3 bases: TGTGCCAGCAAGGGTGGACCCAGCTCCTACAATGAGCAGTTCTTC. As protein: CASKGGPSSYNEQFF.

The V call is TRBV2, the J call TRBJ1-2; weak D call: TRBD1 (5 bases). V was trimmed by 8 bases and J by 0 bases, leaving 10 bases between them. The germline gives CDR1 SNHLY, CDR2 FYNNEI. This CDR3 is 13 amino acids long. The CDR3 reads CASRTGANYGYTF. Written as DNA, the CDR3 is TGTGCCAGCCGCACAGGAGCTAACTATGGCTACACCTTC.

This rearrangement joins TRBV7-9 to TRBJ1-5, with D hard to call. CDR3 length: 14 amino acids. The V end lost 5 bases, the J end lost 0 bases, and 8 bases lay between the germline ends. CDR1 and CDR2 from the germline V gene are SEHNR and FQNEAQ (reference sequence). CDR3 coding DNA: TGTGCCAGCAGCGATCAGGATAGCAATCAGCCCCAGCATTTT. Translating it yields CASSDQDSNQPQHF. Looking up the rest from reference TRBV7-9 and TRBJ1-5 gives the full variable domain: DTGVSQNPRHKITKRGQNVTFRCDPISEHNRLYWYRQTLGQGPEFLTYFQNEAQLEKSRLLSDRFSAERPKGSFSTLEIQRTEQGDSAMYLCASSDQDSNQPQHFGDGTRLSIL.

The rearrangement links TRBV7-9 to TRBJ2-3, with 16 bases that match TRBD2. There are 16 residues in the CDR3. The germline CDR1 and CDR2 sequences are SEHNR and FQNEAQ (reference sequence). Losses at the gene ends were 5 bases for V and 4 bases for J; bases not matched to a gene: 3. The CDR3 coding sequence is TGTGCCAGCAGCGGGACTAGCGGGGGGGCCTCAGATACGCAGTATTTT. Its translation is CASSGTSGGASDTQYF.